The source of this T cell receptor (beta chain) is a study of blood T cell repertoires in COVID-19. Study in general: Samples taken during acute and convalescent COVID-19 were collected in the United States, Italy and Spain. In each case, the material was cDNA or gDNA derived from T cells, B-cell-depleted T cells, or PBMCs.

From germline, CDR1 is LGHDT and CDR2 YNNKEL (reference sequence). This CDR3 comprises 13 residues. Trimming removed 1 base at V and 2 bases at J, with 6 bases between. Original analysis: Amplification with reference gene primers provided the estimates of nucleated cell counts. The assay was immunoSEQ multiplex PCR, and TCRdb's table has in-frame clones only and misses some. The V and J calls and clone size come from that table; D and trimming were worked out from the DNA. The table includes 100,000 to 150,000 clones, approximately 85% detected once. This clone was observed a handful of times. The Seattle site enrolled patients during active infection and followed them longitudinally.

The sequenced sample consisted of peripheral blood. The chain links TRBV3-1 (or the pseudogene TRBV3-2) to TRBJ2-7, with D uncertain. This receptor was obtained from a woman aged 80 or older with COVID-19, enrolled during active disease. The CDR3 here is CASSQGQAYEQYF. The CDR3 nucleotides read TGTGCCAGCAGCCAAGGGCAGGCCTACGAGCAGTACTTC.